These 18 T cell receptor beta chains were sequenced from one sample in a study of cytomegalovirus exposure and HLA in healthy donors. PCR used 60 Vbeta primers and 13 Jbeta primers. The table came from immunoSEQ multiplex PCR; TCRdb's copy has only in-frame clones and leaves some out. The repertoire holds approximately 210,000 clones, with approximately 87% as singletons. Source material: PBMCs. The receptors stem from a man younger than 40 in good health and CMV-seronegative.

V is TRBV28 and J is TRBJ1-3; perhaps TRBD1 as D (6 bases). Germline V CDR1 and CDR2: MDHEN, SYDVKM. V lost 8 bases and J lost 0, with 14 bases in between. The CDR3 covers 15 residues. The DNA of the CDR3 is TGTGCCAGCCGGGACATCCTTTTCTCTGGAAACACCATATATTTT. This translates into CASRDILFSGNTIYF.

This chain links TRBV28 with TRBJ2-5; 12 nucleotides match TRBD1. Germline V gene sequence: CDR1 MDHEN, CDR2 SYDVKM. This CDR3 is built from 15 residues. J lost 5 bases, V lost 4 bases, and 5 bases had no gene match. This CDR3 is CASSSPGTGGETQYF. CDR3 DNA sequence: TGTGCCAGCAGTTCGCCCGGGACAGGGGGCGAGACCCAGTACTTC.

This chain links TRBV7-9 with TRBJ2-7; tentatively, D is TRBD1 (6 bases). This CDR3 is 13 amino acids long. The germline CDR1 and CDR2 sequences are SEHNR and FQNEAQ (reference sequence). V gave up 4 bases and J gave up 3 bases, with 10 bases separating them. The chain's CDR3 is CASSSGTIYEQYF. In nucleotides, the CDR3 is TGTGCCAGCAGCTCCGGGACAATCTACGAGCAGTACTTC.

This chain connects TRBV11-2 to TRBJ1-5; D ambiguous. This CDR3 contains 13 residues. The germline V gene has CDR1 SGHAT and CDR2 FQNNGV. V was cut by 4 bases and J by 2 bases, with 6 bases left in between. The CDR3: CASSSSGNQPQHF. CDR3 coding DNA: TGTGCCAGCAGCTCTTCGGGCAATCAGCCCCAGCATTTT.

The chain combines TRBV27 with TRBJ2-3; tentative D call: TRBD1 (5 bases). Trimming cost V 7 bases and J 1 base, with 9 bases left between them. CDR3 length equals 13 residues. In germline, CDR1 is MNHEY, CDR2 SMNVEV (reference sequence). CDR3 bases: TGTGCCAGCACCCCGACAGGCACAGATACGCAGTATTTT. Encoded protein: CASTPTGTDTQYF.

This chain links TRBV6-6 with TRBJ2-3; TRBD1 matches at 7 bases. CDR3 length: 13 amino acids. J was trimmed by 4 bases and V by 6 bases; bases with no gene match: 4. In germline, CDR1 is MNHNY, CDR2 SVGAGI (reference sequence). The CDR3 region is CASSGQEADTQYF. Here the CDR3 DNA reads TGTGCCAGCAGCGGACAGGAGGCAGATACGCAGTATTTT.

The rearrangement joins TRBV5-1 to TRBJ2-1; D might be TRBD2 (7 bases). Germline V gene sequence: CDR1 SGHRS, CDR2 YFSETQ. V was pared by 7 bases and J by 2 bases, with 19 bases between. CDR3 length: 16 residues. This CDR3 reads CASGGGGGWTYNEQFF. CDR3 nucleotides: TGCGCCAGCGGTGGTGGGGGGGGCTGGACCTACAATGAGCAGTTCTTC.

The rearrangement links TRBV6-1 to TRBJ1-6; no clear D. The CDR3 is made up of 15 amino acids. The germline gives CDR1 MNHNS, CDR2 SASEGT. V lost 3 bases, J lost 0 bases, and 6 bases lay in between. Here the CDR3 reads CASSDGSSYNSPLHF. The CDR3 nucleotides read TGTGCCAGCAGTGACGGGAGCTCCTATAATTCACCCCTCCACTTT.

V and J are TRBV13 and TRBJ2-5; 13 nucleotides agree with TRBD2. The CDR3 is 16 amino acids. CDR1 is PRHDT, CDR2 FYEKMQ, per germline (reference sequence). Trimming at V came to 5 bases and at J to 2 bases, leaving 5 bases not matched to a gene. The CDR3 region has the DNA TGTGCCAGCAGCCCCGGGACTAGCGGGACTCAAGAGACCCAGTACTTC. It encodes CASSPGTSGTQETQYF.

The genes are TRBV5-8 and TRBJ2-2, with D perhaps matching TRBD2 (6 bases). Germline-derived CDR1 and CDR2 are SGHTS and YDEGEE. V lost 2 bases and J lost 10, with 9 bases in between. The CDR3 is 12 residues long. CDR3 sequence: CASSFSGLELFF. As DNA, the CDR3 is TGTGCCAGCAGCTTTAGCGGACTGGAGCTGTTTTTT.

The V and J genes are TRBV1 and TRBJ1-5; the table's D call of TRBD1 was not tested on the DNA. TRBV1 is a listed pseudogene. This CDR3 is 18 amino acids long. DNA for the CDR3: TGCACCAGCAGCCAATTAGGGGAAAGACACCCAGAAAATCAGCCCCAGCATTTT. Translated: CTSSQLGERHPENQPQHF.

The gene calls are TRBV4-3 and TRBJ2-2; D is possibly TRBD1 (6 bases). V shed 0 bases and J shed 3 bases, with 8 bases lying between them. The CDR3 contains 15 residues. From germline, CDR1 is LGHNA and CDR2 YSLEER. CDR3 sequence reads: CASSQEPGDTGELFF. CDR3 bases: TGCGCCAGCAGCCAAGAGCCAGGGGACACCGGGGAGCTGTTTTTT.

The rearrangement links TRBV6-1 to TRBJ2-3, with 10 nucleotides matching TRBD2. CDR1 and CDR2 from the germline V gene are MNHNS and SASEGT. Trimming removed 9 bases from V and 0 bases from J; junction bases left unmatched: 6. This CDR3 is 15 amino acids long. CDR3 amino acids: CASNPTSGSTDTQYF. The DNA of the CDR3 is TGTGCCAGTAATCCGACTAGCGGGAGCACAGATACGCAGTATTTT.

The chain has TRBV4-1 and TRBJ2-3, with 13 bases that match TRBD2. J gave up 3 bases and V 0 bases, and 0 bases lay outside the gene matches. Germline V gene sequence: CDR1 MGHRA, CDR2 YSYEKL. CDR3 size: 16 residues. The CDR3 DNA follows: TGCGCCAGCAGCCAAGAGGGACTAGCGGGGACAGATACGCAGTATTTT. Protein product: CASSQEGLAGTDTQYF.

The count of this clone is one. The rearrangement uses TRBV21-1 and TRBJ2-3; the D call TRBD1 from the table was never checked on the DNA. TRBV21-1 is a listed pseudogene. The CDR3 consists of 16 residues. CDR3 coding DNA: TGTGCCAGCAGCGGGGGGGGACAGGGGAGCACAGATACGCAGTATTTT. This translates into CASSGGGQGSTDTQYF.

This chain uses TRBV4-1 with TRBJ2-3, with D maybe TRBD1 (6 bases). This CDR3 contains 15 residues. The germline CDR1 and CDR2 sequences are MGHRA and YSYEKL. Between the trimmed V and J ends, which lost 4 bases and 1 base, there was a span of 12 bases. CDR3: CASSPGNRGTDTQYF. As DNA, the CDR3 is TGCGCCAGCAGCCCCGGGAACAGGGGCACAGATACGCAGTATTTT.

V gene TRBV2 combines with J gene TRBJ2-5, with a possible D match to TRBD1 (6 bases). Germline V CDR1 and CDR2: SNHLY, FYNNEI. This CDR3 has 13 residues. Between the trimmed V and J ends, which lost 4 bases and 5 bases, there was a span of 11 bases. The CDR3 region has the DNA TGTGCCAGCAGTGGGGGGCTAGGGGAGACCCAGTACTTC. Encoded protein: CASSGGLGETQYF.

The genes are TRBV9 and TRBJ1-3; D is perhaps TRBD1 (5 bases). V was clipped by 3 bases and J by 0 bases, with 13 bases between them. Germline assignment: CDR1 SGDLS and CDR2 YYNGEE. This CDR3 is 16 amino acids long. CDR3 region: CASSGNSGLSGNTIYF. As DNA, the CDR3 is TGTGCCAGCAGCGGAAATTCAGGGCTCTCTGGAAACACCATATATTTT.